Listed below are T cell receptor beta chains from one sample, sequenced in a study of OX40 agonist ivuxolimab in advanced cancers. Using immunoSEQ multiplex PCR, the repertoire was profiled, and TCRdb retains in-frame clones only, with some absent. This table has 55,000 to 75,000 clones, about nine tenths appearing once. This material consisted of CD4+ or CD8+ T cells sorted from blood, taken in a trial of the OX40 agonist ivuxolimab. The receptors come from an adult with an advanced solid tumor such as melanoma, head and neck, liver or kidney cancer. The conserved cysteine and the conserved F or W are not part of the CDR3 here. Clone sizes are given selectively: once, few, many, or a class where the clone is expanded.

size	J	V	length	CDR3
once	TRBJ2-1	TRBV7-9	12	ASSKAGGYNEQF
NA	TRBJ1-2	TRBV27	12	ASSLLGSGNGYT
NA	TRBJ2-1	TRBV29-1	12	SVSGTHPYNEQF
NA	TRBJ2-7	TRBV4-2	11	ASSQPQGYEQY
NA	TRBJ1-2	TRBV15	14	ATSADKGGGNYGYT
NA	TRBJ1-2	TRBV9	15	ASSVEGRGYLPYGYT
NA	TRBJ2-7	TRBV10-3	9	AISDGYEQY
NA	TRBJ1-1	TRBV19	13	ASSIGRDRRTEAF
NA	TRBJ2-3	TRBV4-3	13	ASSQESPVSDTQY
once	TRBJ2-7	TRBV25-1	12	ASSTSWDRYEQY
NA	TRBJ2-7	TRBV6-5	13	ASSLGIEPSYEQY
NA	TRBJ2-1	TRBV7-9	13	ASSLGQGWNNEQF
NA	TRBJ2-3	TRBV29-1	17	SGVLRDRAGAGVPDTQY
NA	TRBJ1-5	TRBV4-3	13	ASSQGRYSNQPQH
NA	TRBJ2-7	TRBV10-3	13	AISESRDRGHEQY
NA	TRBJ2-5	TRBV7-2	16	ASSLRPGVLAVQETQY
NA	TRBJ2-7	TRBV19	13	ASSIYRDQPYEQY
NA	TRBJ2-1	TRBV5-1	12	ASSYPAAGNEQF
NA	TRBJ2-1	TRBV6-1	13	ASRTDRGLHNEQF
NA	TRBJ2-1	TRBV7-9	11	ASSRDSYNEQF